The 23 T cell receptor beta chains in this list originate from one sample, sequenced in a study of blood T cell repertoires in COVID-19. Libraries were prepared by immunoSEQ multiplex PCR; TCRdb keeps only in-frame clonotypes and omits some of them. The sample records around 160,000 clones, 85% to 90% being singletons. The material sequenced was PBMCs or T cells enriched from blood (not recorded which). The source is a woman aged 25-40 years with acute COVID-19.

The chain employs TRBV13 and TRBJ2-1, with D perhaps TRBD2 (6 bases). Per the germline V gene, CDR1 is PRHDT and CDR2 is FYEKMQ (reference sequence). This CDR3 is 13 amino acids long. V was cut by 6 bases and J by 8 bases, with 14 bases left in between. CDR3 coding DNA: TGTGCCAGCAGTTCGGACTATATCGATGAGCAGTTCTTC. Translation gives CASSSDYIDEQFF.

There are a few counts of this clone. V usage is TRBV12-5 and J usage is TRBJ1-5; 9 positions agree with TRBD1. The germline V gene has CDR1 LGHNT and CDR2 FRNRAP. The CDR3 is made up of 15 amino acids. The junction had 6 bases not matched to a gene; V was cut back by 7 bases and J by 2 bases. For the CDR3, the DNA is TGTGCTAGTGCTGAAACAGGGGGCGGCAATCAGCCCCAGCATTTT. It yields the protein CASAETGGGNQPQHF.

This chain links TRBV28 with TRBJ1-5; maybe TRBD1 (6 bases). The CDR3 has 12 amino acids. Germline loops: CDR1 MDHEN, CDR2 SYDVKM. The germline V and J ends were trimmed by 5 bases and 6 bases, with 8 bases remaining between them. CDR3 in amino acids: CASSTGIQPQHF. Here the CDR3 DNA reads TGTGCCAGCAGTACAGGGATTCAGCCCCAGCATTTT.

V and J are TRBV7-9 and TRBJ1-3; a weak D match, TRBD1 (5 bases). CDR1 SEHNR and CDR2 FQNEAQ come from the germline V gene (reference sequence). The CDR3 contains 16 residues. With 0 bases removed from V and 0 bases from J, the gap between germline ends came to 9 bases. The CDR3 loop reads CASSLAGANSGNTIYF. The CDR3 DNA is TGTGCCAGCAGCTTAGCTGGGGCCAACTCTGGAAACACCATATATTTT.

J is TRBJ1-6 and V is TRBV10-3; 12 bases line up with TRBD1. The CDR3 runs to 17 residues. V lost 6 bases to trimming and J lost 6 bases; unmatched junction nucleotides: 9. Germline CDR1 is ENHRY and CDR2 is SYGVKD. The CDR3 region has the DNA TGTGCCATCAGCACCGGGACAGGGGGCGAGAGTAATTCACCCCTCCACTTT. Protein product: CAISTGTGGESNSPLHF.

The gene calls are TRBV3-1 (or the pseudogene TRBV3-2) and TRBJ2-1, with 7 bases that match TRBD2. The CDR3 contains 17 residues. Germline-derived CDR1 and CDR2 are LGHDT and YNNKEL (reference sequence). Trimming removed 4 bases from V and 3 bases from J; junction bases left unmatched: 12. The CDR3 loop is CASSPNFPASGYNEQFF. In DNA, the CDR3 is TGTGCCAGCAGCCCCAATTTTCCGGCTAGCGGCTACAATGAGCAGTTCTTC.

The genes are TRBV12-3 or TRBV12-4 and TRBJ2-1, with 7 positions matching TRBD2. The V and J ends lost 2 bases and 7 bases, in that order; junction bases with no gene match: 2. The CDR3 covers 13 residues. CDR3 sequence reads: CASSLLGGNEQFF. In DNA form, the CDR3 reads TGTGCCAGCAGTTTATTGGGGGGGAATGAGCAGTTCTTC.

J is TRBJ2-2 and V is TRBV28, with D possibly TRBD2 on 5 matching bases. The length of the CDR3 is 14 residues. V was shortened by 1 base and J by 5 bases, with 8 bases between the two germline ends. CDR1 is MDHEN and CDR2 is SYDVKM in the germline V gene. CDR3 nucleotide sequence: TGTGCCAGCAGTTTATCCTCGGGAACCGGGGAGCTGTTTTTT. Encoded protein: CASSLSSGTGELFF.

V gene TRBV5-4 combines with J gene TRBJ2-4, with TRBD1 identical over 11 bases. V shed 2 bases, J shed 8 bases, and the junction held 3 bases outside the gene matches. The V gene's germline CDR1 is SGHNT and CDR2 YYREEE (reference sequence). The CDR3 is made up of 14 amino acids. The CDR3 nucleotides read TGTGCCAGCAGCTTCGGGACAGGGGGGTACATTCAGTACTTC. Translated: CASSFGTGGYIQYF.

The chain couples TRBV11-3 to TRBJ2-2, with 9 bases matching TRBD1. The CDR3 is made up of 15 amino acids. The ends lost 5 bases at V and 3 bases at J; junction bases unmatched: 4. The V gene's germline CDR1 is SGHNT and CDR2 YENEEA. The chain's CDR3 is CASSEGTGYTGELFF. CDR3 bases: TGTGCCAGCAGCGAAGGGACAGGGTACACCGGGGAGCTGTTTTTT.

The chain uses TRBV6-6 and TRBJ1-1; D ambiguous. Germline CDR1 is MNHNY and CDR2 is SVGAGI (reference sequence). V was cut by 8 bases and J by 3 bases, with 13 bases left in between. This CDR3 spans 13 amino acids. CDR3 nucleotides: TGTGCCAGCGCCAAGGCGGGGTACACTGAAGCTTTCTTT. Protein: CASAKAGYTEAFF.

Only a few counts were recorded for this clone. This sequence joins TRBV6-2 or TRBV6-3 and TRBJ2-3; the D is unclear. The CDR3 contains 11 residues. The germline gives CDR1 MNHEY, CDR2 SVGEGT. Trimming left V 2 bases short and J 6 bases short, with 3 bases between. CDR3 DNA sequence: TGTGCCAGCAGTTACGCGGATACGCAGTATTTT. It codes for CASSYADTQYF.

This chain links TRBV15 with TRBJ2-1, with TRBD2 matching 11 bases. The CDR3 has 16 amino acids. The V gene's germline CDR1 is LNHNV and CDR2 YYDKDF (reference sequence). V dropped 1 base and J dropped 2; count of bases not matched to a gene: 1. CDR3 amino acids: CATSRASGRTYNEQFF. Here the CDR3 DNA reads TGTGCCACCAGCAGAGCTAGCGGGAGGACCTACAATGAGCAGTTCTTC.

The chain employs TRBV15 and TRBJ2-7, with a weak D call TRBD1 (6 bases). Trimming left V 3 bases short and J 3 bases short, with 6 bases between. Germline values: CDR1 LNHNV, CDR2 YYDKDF (reference sequence). This CDR3 has 12 residues. CDR3 protein: CATSRDSYEQYF. CDR3 in DNA: TGTGCCACCAGCAGGGACAGCTACGAGCAGTACTTC.

This chain connects TRBV6-5 to TRBJ1-1, with TRBD1 as a possible D gene (6 bases). The germline V gene has CDR1 MNHEY and CDR2 SVGAGI. The CDR3 contains 14 residues. V was shortened by 6 bases and J by 1 base, with 12 bases between the two germline ends. CDR3 amino acids: CASSRQERNTEAFF. CDR3 bases: TGTGCCAGCAGCCGACAGGAGAGGAACACTGAAGCTTTCTTT.

The chain uses TRBV5-6 and TRBJ2-1, with D perhaps matching TRBD2 (5 bases). This CDR3 has 14 amino acids. Trimming cost V 2 bases and J 5 bases, with 11 bases left between them. Germline-derived CDR1 and CDR2 are SGHDT and YYEEEE. The CDR3 bases are TGTGCCAGCAGCTTAAGCCTAGCCGACAATGAGCAGTTCTTC. It translates to CASSLSLADNEQFF.

This chain connects TRBV19 to TRBJ1-2; D gene uncertain. The V gene lost 5 bases and the J gene lost 4 bases, with 8 bases spanning the gap. The CDR3 runs to 12 residues. Germline CDR1 LNHDA, CDR2 SQIVND (reference sequence). The CDR3 nucleotides read TGTGCCAGTAGTTCGCGTCCCTATGGCTACACCTTC. It encodes CASSSRPYGYTF. Complete variable domain (other parts from reference TRBV19 and TRBJ1-2): DGGITQSPKYLFRKEGQNVTLSCEQNLNHDAMYWYRQDPGQGLRLIYYSQIVNDFQKGDIAEGYSVSREKKESFPLTVTSAQKNPTAFYLCASSSRPYGYTFGSGTRLTVV.

Of note for this clone: This sample also contains other DNA sequences that code for the same CDR3. The V gene is TRBV19, the J gene TRBJ2-7; 9 bases fit TRBD1. The CDR3 totals 14 residues. V gave up 1 base and J gave up 2 bases; unmatched junction bases: 0. From germline, CDR1 is LNHDA and CDR2 SQIVND (reference sequence). The CDR3 DNA is TGTGCCAGTAGTATAGGACAGGGGGCCTACGAGCAGTACTTC. It encodes CASSIGQGAYEQYF.

This clone was recorded only once. The V gene is TRBV21-1, the J gene TRBJ1-4; the tabulated D call, TRBD1, remains unverified against the DNA. TRBV21-1 is a known pseudogene. The CDR3 runs to 17 residues. The CDR3 is CASSKARDRGTSEKLFF. The CDR3 coding sequence is TGTGCCAGCAGCAAAGCCAGAGACAGGGGAACTAGTGAAAAACTGTTTTTT.

The chain links TRBV6-4 to TRBJ1-1; weak D call: TRBD1 (5 bases). Germline V gives CDR1 MRHNA, CDR2 SNTAGT. Trimming stripped 6 bases from V and 6 bases from J, with 17 bases between. The CDR3 is 14 residues long. Here the CDR3 DNA reads TGTGCCAGCAGGCGTGACAGCCTTCGGGCTGAAGCTTTCTTT. It codes for CASRRDSLRAEAFF.

This clone has only one observation. This chain joins TRBV11-2 and TRBJ2-1; weak D call: TRBD2 (5 bases). Germline values: CDR1 SGHAT, CDR2 FQNNGV. The CDR3 covers 12 residues. V was trimmed by 5 bases and J by 8 bases, leaving 10 bases between them. CDR3 sequence (DNA): TGTGCCAGCAGCCAACTAGGGTATGAGCAGTTCTTC. This translates into CASSQLGYEQFF.

CDR3 sequence: CASSRPPGRSGNTIYF. For the CDR3, the DNA is TGTGCCAGCAGCCGGCCCCCCGGGAGGTCTGGAAACACCATATATTTT. The chain couples TRBV28 to TRBJ1-3; D is unresolved. This CDR3 spans 16 amino acids. In germline, CDR1 is MDHEN, CDR2 SYDVKM. Trimming removed 6 bases at V and 1 base at J, with 16 bases between.

This chain connects TRBV19 to TRBJ1-2; TRBD1 aligns across 9 bases. Trimming cost V 7 bases and J 7 bases; bases outside gene matches: 22. CDR3 length equals 18 residues. Germline CDR1 is LNHDA and CDR2 is SQIVND (reference sequence). For the CDR3, the DNA is TGTGCCAGTATCGCTATCCCCGGACAGGGGATAGCTGCCTTTGGCTACACCTTC. Its protein product is CASIAIPGQGIAAFGYTF.